This T cell receptor (beta chain) was found in a study of shared clonotypes between healthy human individuals. Overall study results and limits: Sequencing depth was predicted to influence how clonotypes are shared among donors.

As for this clone: What it binds is unknown.

In the original workflow: Filtering differed since immunoSEQ provided only junctions, with no quality scores. Libraries were prepared by immunoSEQ multiplex PCR; TCRdb keeps only in-frame clonotypes and omits some of them. Clone size and V and J calls were adopted from that table, with D and trimming inferred from the DNA. The table has about 2 million clones, about 94% seen once. V dropped 5 bases and J dropped 4 bases, with 18 bases sitting between them. Germline V CDR1 and CDR2: SGHVS, FQNEAQ. This CDR3 comprises 15 residues. CD45RO-negative, CCR7-selected cells formed the naive CD8 fraction, which excluded terminally differentiated effector memory CD45RA+ cells.

The rearrangement links TRBV7-8 to TRBJ2-7; D possibly uses TRBD1 or TRBD2 (5 bases each). The sequencing input was naive CD8+ T cells sorted from blood. The TCR originated in a man aged 18 to 30 in good health. This chain's CDR3 is CASSPIHYEGYEQYF. The DNA of the CDR3 is TGTGCCAGCAGCCCTATTCACTATGAGGGGTACGAGCAGTACTTC.